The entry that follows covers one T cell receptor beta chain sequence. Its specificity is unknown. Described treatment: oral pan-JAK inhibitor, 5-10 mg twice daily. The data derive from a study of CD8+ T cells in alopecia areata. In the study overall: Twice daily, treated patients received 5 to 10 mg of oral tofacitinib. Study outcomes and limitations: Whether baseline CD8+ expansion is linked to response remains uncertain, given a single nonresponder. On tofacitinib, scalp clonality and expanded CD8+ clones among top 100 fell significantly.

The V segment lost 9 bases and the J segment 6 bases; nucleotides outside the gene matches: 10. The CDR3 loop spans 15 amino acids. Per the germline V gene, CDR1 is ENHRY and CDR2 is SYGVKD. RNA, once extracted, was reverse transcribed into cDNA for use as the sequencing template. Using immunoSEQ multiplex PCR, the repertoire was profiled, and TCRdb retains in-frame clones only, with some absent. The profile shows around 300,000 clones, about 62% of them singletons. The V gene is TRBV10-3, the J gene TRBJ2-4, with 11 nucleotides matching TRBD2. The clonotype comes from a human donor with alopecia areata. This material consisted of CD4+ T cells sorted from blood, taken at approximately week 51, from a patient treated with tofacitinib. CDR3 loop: CAMGPSGGMGNIQYF. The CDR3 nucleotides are TGTGCCATGGGCCCTAGCGGGGGGATGGGAAACATTCAGTACTTC.